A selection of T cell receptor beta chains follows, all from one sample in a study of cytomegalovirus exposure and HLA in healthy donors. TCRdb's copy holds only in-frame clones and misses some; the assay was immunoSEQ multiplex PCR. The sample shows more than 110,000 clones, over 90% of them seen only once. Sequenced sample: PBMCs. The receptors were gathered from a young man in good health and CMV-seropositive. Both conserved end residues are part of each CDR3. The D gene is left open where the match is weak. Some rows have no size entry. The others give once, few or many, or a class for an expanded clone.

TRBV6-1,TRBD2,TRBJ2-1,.,TGTGCCAGCGGTAGAAGCGGGAGAGGGTACAATGAGCAGTTCTTC,CASGRSGRGYNEQFF
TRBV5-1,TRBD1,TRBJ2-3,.,TGCGCCAGCAGCTTGGTGGACAGGGACACAGATACGCAGTATTTT,CASSLVDRDTDTQYF
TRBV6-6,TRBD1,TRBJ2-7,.,TGTGCCAGCAGTTTCCCCGGGACAGGGGTCAACGAGCAGTACTTC,CASSFPGTGVNEQYF
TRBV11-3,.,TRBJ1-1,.,TGTGCCAGCAGCTCGGCAGGGGCCGCAAACACTGAAGCTTTCTTT,CASSSAGAANTEAFF
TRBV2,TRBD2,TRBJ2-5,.,TGTGCCAGCAGTGTGTCCCTAGCGGACTTAGGAGAGACCCAGTACTTC,CASSVSLADLGETQYF
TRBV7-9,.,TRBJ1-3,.,TGTGCCAGCAGGAGGGACTCTGGAAACACCATATATTTT,CASRRDSGNTIYF
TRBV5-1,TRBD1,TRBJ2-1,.,TGCGCCAGCAGCCCGGGACAGGCAGACAATGAGCAGTTCTTC,CASSPGQADNEQFF
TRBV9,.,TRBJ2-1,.,TGTGCCAGCAGCGTAGCGGCGGGGAGCTCCTACAATGAGCAGTTCTTC,CASSVAAGSSYNEQFF
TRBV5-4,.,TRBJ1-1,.,TGTGCCAGCAGCCTGCAGGGGTTATCGAACACTGAAGCTTTCTTT,CASSLQGLSNTEAFF
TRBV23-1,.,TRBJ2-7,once,TGCGCCAGCAGTCAACATTACGAGCAGTACTTC,CASSQHYEQYF
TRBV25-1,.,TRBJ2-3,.,TGTGCCAGCAGTGACCAGGGACTCACAGATACGCAGTATTTT,CASSDQGLTDTQYF
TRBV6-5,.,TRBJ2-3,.,TGTGCCAGCAGCCTCCACAGGGTACCCTCAGATACGCAGTATTTT,CASSLHRVPSDTQYF
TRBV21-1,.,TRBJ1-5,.,TGTGCCAGCAGCTCAAAAGTCGACCGGGGGGGGACATTCCACAATCAGCCCCAGCATTTT,CASSSKVDRGGTFHNQPQHF
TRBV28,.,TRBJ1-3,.,TGTGCCAGCAGCTTGGCCCGGGGGAACACCATATATTTT,CASSLARGNTIYF
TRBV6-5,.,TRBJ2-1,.,TGTGCCAGCAGTTACCTCAATGAGCAGTTCTTC,CASSYLNEQFF
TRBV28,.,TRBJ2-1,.,TGTGCCAGCAGTTCGGGACACTCCTACAATGAGCAGTTCTTC,CASSSGHSYNEQFF
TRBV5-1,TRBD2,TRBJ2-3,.,TGCGCCAGCAGCTTGGCCCCGGGACTAGCAATCGATACGCAGTATTTT,CASSLAPGLAIDTQYF
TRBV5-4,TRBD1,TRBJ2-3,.,TGTGCCAGCAGGGAAACGGGACAGGGTAACACAGATACGCAGTATTTT,CASRETGQGNTDTQYF
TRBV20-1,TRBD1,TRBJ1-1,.,TGCAGTGCCTACGACAGGGATGAAGCTTTCTTT,CSAYDRDEAFF
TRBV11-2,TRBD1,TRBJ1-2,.,TGTGCCAGCAGCTTAGCGGGACAGGGGGCAGTGCGGGGCTACACCTTC,CASSLAGQGAVRGYTF
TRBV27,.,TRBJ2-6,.,TGTGCCAGCAGTTCCCTCGGGGAGGGGGCCAACGTCCTGACTTTC,CASSSLGEGANVLTF
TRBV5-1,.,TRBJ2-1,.,TGCGCCAGCAGCTTTGGAGGTGCCTCCTACAATGAGCAGTTCTTC,CASSFGGASYNEQFF
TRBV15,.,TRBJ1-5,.,TGTGCCACCAGCAGGCACAGGGCTGGGGGGCCCCAGCATTTT,CATSRHRAGGPQHF
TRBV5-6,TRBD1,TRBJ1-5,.,TGTGCCAGCAGCTCACGGACAGGGGCCAATCAGCCCCAGCATTTT,CASSSRTGANQPQHF
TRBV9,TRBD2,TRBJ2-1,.,TGTGCCAGCAGATTCCTTGTAAAGCGGGATTGTCCCAATGAGCAGTTCTTC,CASRFLVKRDCPNEQFF
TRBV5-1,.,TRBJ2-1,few,TGCGCCAGCAGCTTGGTCAGCAATGAGCAGTTCTTC,CASSLVSNEQFF
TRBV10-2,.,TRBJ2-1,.,TGCGCCAGCAGTGAGTCAATAGCCCGCCCTATGGAGCAGTTCTTC,CASSESIARPMEQFF
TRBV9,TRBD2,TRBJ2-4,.,TGTGCCAGCAGCGTGCGGGAGGGGGAGGATGGAAACATTCAGTACTTC,CASSVREGEDGNIQYF
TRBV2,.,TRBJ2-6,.,TGTGCCAGTAACCTGTCAGGGACTGGGGCCAACGTCCTGACTTTC,CASNLSGTGANVLTF
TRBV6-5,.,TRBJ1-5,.,TGTGCCAGCAGTTCCCCAGGCAGAAATCAGCCCCAGCATTTT,CASSSPGRNQPQHF
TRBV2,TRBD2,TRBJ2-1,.,TGTGCCAGCAACAATTGGCGGGAGGGCCTAGGGAATGAGCAGTTCTTC,CASNNWREGLGNEQFF
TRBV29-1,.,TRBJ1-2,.,TGCAGCGTTCAGAAGCCAGGGGAGGGAGGCTACACCTTC,CSVQKPGEGGYTF
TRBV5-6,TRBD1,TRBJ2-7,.,TGTGCCAGCAGCTTGTTATCCGGGACAGGGGGCGACGAGCAGTACTTC,CASSLLSGTGGDEQYF
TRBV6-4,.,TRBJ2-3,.,TGTGCCAGCAGTGCTGTAGCTAGTTCAGATACGCAGTATTTT,CASSAVASSDTQYF
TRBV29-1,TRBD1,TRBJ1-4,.,TGCAGCGTTGGTCTCTTGGGGACAGGGTACAATGAAAAACTGTTTTTT,CSVGLLGTGYNEKLFF
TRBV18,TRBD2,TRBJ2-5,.,TGTGCCAGCTCACCAAAGGGAGGGGAGACCCAGTACTTC,CASSPKGGETQYF
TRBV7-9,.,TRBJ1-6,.,TGTGCCAGCAGTCCAGGGGATTCACCCCTCCACTTT,CASSPGDSPLHF
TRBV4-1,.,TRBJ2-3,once,TGCGCCAGCAGCCAGGCTCGGACAGTTAGAGATACGCAGTATTTT,CASSQARTVRDTQYF
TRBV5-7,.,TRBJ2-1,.,TGTGCCAGCAGCTTGGTTGGGGCTCCCCCCCAGAATGAGCAGTTCTTC,CASSLVGAPPQNEQFF
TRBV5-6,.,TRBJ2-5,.,TGTGCCAGCAGCTCTCCTACGGGGGTCGTGGAGACCCAGTACTTC,CASSSPTGVVETQYF
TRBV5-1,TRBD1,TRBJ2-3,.,TGCGCCAGCAGACCCGACAGGGATGGATCTAGCACAGATACGCAGTATTTT,CASRPDRDGSSTDTQYF
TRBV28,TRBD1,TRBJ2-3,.,TGTGCCAGCAGTTTCACCGAGACAGGGGGCAGGGCAGATACGCAGTATTTT,CASSFTETGGRADTQYF
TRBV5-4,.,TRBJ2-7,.,TGTGCCAGCTCGGAGGGTATAGGAGTAAGAGGGTCCTACGAGCAGTACTTC,CASSEGIGVRGSYEQYF
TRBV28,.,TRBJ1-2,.,TGTGCCAGCAGGAAGGGACACGGATTGCAAGGCTACACCTTC,CASRKGHGLQGYTF
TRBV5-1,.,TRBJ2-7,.,TGCGCCAGCAGCCCAAACCCAGGGGCTCCCTCCTACGAGCAGTACTTC,CASSPNPGAPSYEQYF
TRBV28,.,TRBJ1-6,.,TGTGCCAGCAGTTTACCCGGGACACCTTGGCACTTT,CASSLPGTPWHF
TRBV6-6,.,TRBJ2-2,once,TGTGCCAGCAGTTACTCCCGCGGCGTCGGGGAGCTGTTTTTT,CASSYSRGVGELFF
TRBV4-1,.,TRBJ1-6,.,TGCGCCAGCAGCCACTACAGGGTTAATTCACCCCTCCACTTT,CASSHYRVNSPLHF
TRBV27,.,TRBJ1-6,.,TGTGCCAGCAGTTCCACCCCCGGGACAAGTCCGAGCTCCTATAATTCACCCCTCCACTTT,CASSSTPGTSPSSYNSPLHF
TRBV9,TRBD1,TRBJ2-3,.,TGTGCCAGCAGCGGTTGGACAGGGGGAGATACGCAGTATTTT,CASSGWTGGDTQYF
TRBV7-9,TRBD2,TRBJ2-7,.,TGTGCCAGCAGCTTATTTGCGGGAGGGATCGAGCAGTACTTC,CASSLFAGGIEQYF
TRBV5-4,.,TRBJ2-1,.,TGTGCCAGCAGCTTGGTGCGGGTTGGACGCAATGAGCAGTTCTTC,CASSLVRVGRNEQFF
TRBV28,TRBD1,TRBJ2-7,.,TGTGCCAGCAGTCGAGGACAGGGACCCTACGAGCAGTACTTC,CASSRGQGPYEQYF
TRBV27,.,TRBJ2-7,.,TGTGCCAGCAGTTCCAGCCAGGCTAGCCTCTTGCGCTCCTACAAGCAGTACTTC,CASSSSQASLLRSYKQYF
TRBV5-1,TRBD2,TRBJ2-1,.,TGCGCCAGCAGCTGGGGCCATACTAGCGGGAGGGTCCCCTCCTACAATGAGCAGTTCTTC,CASSWGHTSGRVPSYNEQFF